Listed below are T cell receptor beta chains from one sample, sequenced in a study of low-dose radiotherapy and immunotherapy resistance in tumors. One entry per CDR3 protein results from TCRdb running MiXCR on the reads. The profile covers 60,000 or so distinct CDR3 sequences, with about a quarter appearing a single time and 6.5% to 8% taken by the ten largest. The material was PBMCs, obtained after low-dose radiotherapy plus immunotherapy. The source of these receptors is a male donor with prostate cancer. The CDR3 runs from the conserved cysteine through the conserved F or W. A D gene is named only where the DNA matches it firmly. The size entry is marked missing in some rows and otherwise reads once, few, many or a size class.

v_call,j_call,clone_size,d_call,cdr3_length,cdr3_aa,cdr3_nt
TRBV5-4,TRBJ2-2,many,.,16,CASSLVGRWNTGELFF,TGTGCCAGCAGCTTGGTGGGTAGGTGGAACACCGGGGAGCTGTTTTTT
TRBV20-1,TRBJ1-5,.,TRBD1,15,CSAQGGGGPNQPQHF,TGCAGTGCCCAGGGGGGAGGAGGGCCCAATCAGCCCCAGCATTTT
TRBV20-1,TRBJ2-1,.,.,12,CSARDLYNEQFF,TGCAGTGCTAGAGACTTATACAATGAGCAGTTCTTC
TRBV29-1,TRBJ2-1,many,.,14,CSVVQGGSYNEQFF,TGCAGCGTAGTACAGGGAGGGAGTTACAATGAGCAGTTCTTC
TRBV7-2,TRBJ2-2,many,TRBD2,14,CASSLGGGAGELFF,TGTGCCAGCAGCTTAGGCGGGGGGGCCGGGGAGCTGTTTTTT
TRBV6-2/TRBV6-3,TRBJ2-6,.,.,17,CASSYWGGNSGANVLTF,TGTGCCAGCAGTTACTGGGGCGGAAACTCTGGGGCCAACGTCCTGACTTTC
TRBV5-1,TRBJ1-5,medium-sized,TRBD1,16,CASSLRGTGSNQPQHF,TGTGCCAGCAGCCTAAGAGGGACAGGGTCGAATCAGCCCCAGCATTTT
TRBV6-5,TRBJ2-7,many,.,14,CASSYSIPTYEQYF,TGTGCCAGCAGTTACTCGATTCCTACCTACGAGCAGTACTTC
TRBV4-3,TRBJ1-1,many,.,13,CASSHQVNTEAFF,TGCGCCAGCAGTCATCAGGTTAACACTGAAGCTTTCTTT
TRBV19,TRBJ2-3,many,.,16,CASSIDGRTSPNTQYF,TGTGCCAGTAGTATAGATGGTCGAACCTCACCCAATACGCAGTATTTT
TRBV6-4,TRBJ2-3,few,TRBD2,15,CASSPTSGNTDTQYF,TGTGCCAGCAGTCCCACTAGCGGAAACACAGATACGCAGTATTTT
TRBV5-1,TRBJ1-2,few,.,15,CASSEDPGQLKGYTF,TGCGCCAGCAGCGAGGACCCAGGACAGCTGAAGGGCTACACCTTC
TRBV4-3,TRBJ1-5,.,.,17,CASSQEGQTDGNQPQHF,TGCGCCAGCAGCCAAGAAGGGCAGACTGATGGTAATCAGCCCCAGCATTTT
TRBV20-1,TRBJ2-1,many,TRBD2,13,CSASGTSVNEQFF,TGCAGTGCTTCCGGGACTAGTGTTAATGAGCAGTTCTTC
TRBV2,TRBJ2-7,many,.,15,CATFRADSGLWEQYF,TGTGCCACCTTCCGGGCGGATAGCGGACTTTGGGAGCAGTACTTC
TRBV6-7,TRBJ1-6,many,.,16,CASNLRRFSYNSPLHF,TGTGCCAGCAATCTCAGAAGATTCTCCTATAATTCACCCCTCCACTTT
TRBV28,TRBJ2-1,many,TRBD2,15,CASSLLAGAYNEQFF,TGTGCCAGCAGTTTACTAGCGGGGGCCTACAATGAGCAGTTCTTC
TRBV6-5,TRBJ2-7,many,TRBD1,14,CASTPGTGIYEQYF,TGTGCCAGCACCCCCGGGACAGGGATATACGAGCAGTACTTC
TRBV11-2,TRBJ2-1,many,TRBD2,16,CASSLAGGHNVDEQFF,TGTGCCAGCAGCTTAGCGGGAGGACACAATGTCGATGAGCAGTTCTTC
TRBV7-6,TRBJ2-7,many,.,15,CASSLIGTGYYEQYF,TGTGCCAGCAGCTTAATCGGTACAGGGTACTACGAGCAGTACTTC
TRBV19,TRBJ1-2,many,TRBD1,15,CASSITGGAPNGYTF,TGTGCCAGTAGTATAACAGGGGGCGCGCCCAATGGCTACACCTTC
TRBV14,TRBJ2-3,many,TRBD2,13,CASSFASGGTQYF,TGTGCCAGCAGCTTCGCTAGCGGGGGAACGCAGTATTTT
TRBV10-3,TRBJ2-3,many,TRBD2,18,CAISDSGRLSGNTDTQYF,TGTGCCATCAGTGATTCAGGACGGCTAAGCGGGAACACAGATACGCAGTATTTT